This TCR beta chain was sequenced for a study of cytomegalovirus exposure and HLA in healthy donors. Of note for this clone: The antigen remains undetermined.

Study-wide results and caveats: The tendency of first-cohort TCR clusters to co-occur in the 130 or so validation repertoires was identified by a subsequent analysis. Reported performance of the classifier showed diagnosis of cytomegalovirus status with high specificity and sensitivity.

Profiling relied on immunoSEQ multiplex PCR, and the TCRdb table lists in-frame clones only, not all of them. In the table there are approximately 160,000 clones, approximately 86% of which are singletons. This receptor was obtained from a man aged 30-40 years in good health and CMV-seropositive. The specimen sequenced was PBMCs.

The CDR3 DNA reads TGTGCCATCAGTGAGTCGGAGACAGGGGATGAAAAACTGTTTTTT. Translation gives CAISESETGDEKLFF. The rearrangement joins TRBV10-3 to TRBJ1-4; 8 bases line up with TRBD1. Germline trimming cut 0 bases from V and 6 bases from J; bases unmatched to any gene: 3. Germline values: CDR1 ENHRY, CDR2 SYGVKD. This CDR3 spans 15 amino acids.